A selection of T cell receptor beta chains follows, all from one sample in a study of CD8 T cells in ankylosing spondylitis. TCRdb re-analysed the 5' RACE reads in MiXCR, keeping a single row per CDR3 protein. The sample lists about 140,000 distinct CDR3 sequences; 5.5% to 7.5% were seen once. The material sequenced was blood, either unsorted or a sorted T cell fraction (not recorded which). The source of these receptors is a female donor with ankylosing spondylitis or in good health (not recorded which). CDR3s include the opening cysteine and the closing phenylalanine or tryptophan. The D gene is left open where the match is weak. Expanded clones are given a class, and other clones once, few, many or no size at all.

cdr3_nt: TGTGCCACCAGCAGAGGTGGCCTTGGCGAGCAGTACTTC
cdr3_aa: CATSRGGLGEQYF
j_call: TRBJ2-7
d_call: .
clone_size: many
v_call: TRBV15

cdr3_nt: TGTGCCAGCACCTTAAAAGGGACTCACAATCAGCCCCAGCATTTT
cdr3_aa: CASTLKGTHNQPQHF
j_call: TRBJ1-5
d_call: .
clone_size: many
v_call: TRBV12-3/TRBV12-4

cdr3_nt: TGTGCCAGCTCGAGGGGCGCGAGAGCTTTCTTT
cdr3_aa: CASSRGARAFF
j_call: TRBJ1-1
d_call: .
clone_size: many
v_call: TRBV6-1

cdr3_nt: TGCGCCAGCAGACAAGAACAGGGCTCTGGAAACACCATATATTTT
cdr3_aa: CASRQEQGSGNTIYF
j_call: TRBJ1-3
d_call: .
clone_size: few
v_call: TRBV5-1

cdr3_nt: TGTGCCAGCAGGCACACCAGGGGGCAACAGCCCCAGCATTTT
cdr3_aa: CASRHTRGQQPQHF
j_call: TRBJ1-5
d_call: TRBD1
clone_size: many
v_call: TRBV6-1

cdr3_nt: TGTGCCAGCAGCCCCGGCCCGGATGAGCAGTTCTTC
cdr3_aa: CASSPGPDEQFF
j_call: TRBJ2-1
d_call: .
clone_size: many
v_call: TRBV28

cdr3_nt: TGCAGTGCCCGACTCCTCAATCAGCCCCAGCATTTT
cdr3_aa: CSARLLNQPQHF
j_call: TRBJ1-5
d_call: .
clone_size: many
v_call: TRBV20-1

cdr3_nt: TGTGCCACCAGTGATTTGCAGGAGGAGGATACGCAGTATTTT
cdr3_aa: CATSDLQEEDTQYF
j_call: TRBJ2-3
d_call: .
clone_size: many
v_call: TRBV24-1

cdr3_nt: TGTGCCAGCTCACCACCCGGGACAGGGAACACTGAAGCTTTCTTT
cdr3_aa: CASSPPGTGNTEAFF
j_call: TRBJ1-1
d_call: TRBD1
clone_size: .
v_call: TRBV18

cdr3_nt: TGCAGTGCTAATCCGGGACAGGGCTACAATGAGCAGTTCTTC
cdr3_aa: CSANPGQGYNEQFF
j_call: TRBJ2-1
d_call: TRBD1
clone_size: many
v_call: TRBV20-1

cdr3_nt: TGTGCCTGGAAGGAAGACAGGGGGACTGAAGCTTTCTTT
cdr3_aa: CAWKEDRGTEAFF
j_call: TRBJ1-1
d_call: TRBD1
clone_size: many
v_call: TRBV30

cdr3_nt: TGTGCCAGCAGCCAAGAGTCACCGGGTTTCCTCAATGAGCAGTTCTTC
cdr3_aa: CASSQESPGFLNEQFF
j_call: TRBJ2-1
d_call: .
clone_size: many
v_call: TRBV14

cdr3_nt: TGTGCCAGCAGCCGGAGGACGACCGTAAATGTGGTATACACCTTC
cdr3_aa: CASSRRTTVNVVYTF
j_call: TRBJ1-2
d_call: .
clone_size: many
v_call: TRBV5-4

cdr3_nt: TGTGCCAGCAGTTTAAGGACGGGTAGCAATCAGCCCCAGCATTTT
cdr3_aa: CASSLRTGSNQPQHF
j_call: TRBJ1-5
d_call: .
clone_size: many
v_call: TRBV27

cdr3_nt: TGTGCCAGCAGTAAAGGTGGCGGGGGGGCCTGGAATGAGCAGTTCTTC
cdr3_aa: CASSKGGGGAWNEQFF
j_call: TRBJ2-1
d_call: TRBD2
clone_size: many
v_call: TRBV12-3/TRBV12-4

cdr3_nt: TGTGCCATCAGTGAGAGGACAGGGGGAGAGCAGTACTTC
cdr3_aa: CAISERTGGEQYF
j_call: TRBJ2-7
d_call: TRBD1
clone_size: many
v_call: TRBV10-3

cdr3_nt: TGCGCCAGCAGCCAAGTAGGAGATGGCTACACCTTC
cdr3_aa: CASSQVGDGYTF
j_call: TRBJ1-2
d_call: .
clone_size: many
v_call: TRBV4-3

cdr3_nt: TGTGCCAGCAGTGAGGTAGGGTCTTATAGCAATCAGCCCCAGCATTTT
cdr3_aa: CASSEVGSYSNQPQHF
j_call: TRBJ1-5
d_call: .
clone_size: many
v_call: TRBV6-1

cdr3_nt: TGCGCCAGCAGCTTGGATCAGGGACGAGTGAATGGCTACACCTTC
cdr3_aa: CASSLDQGRVNGYTF
j_call: TRBJ1-2
d_call: .
clone_size: .
v_call: TRBV5-1

cdr3_nt: TGTGCCAGCAGTGCACCTACAGGGGCATACTATGGCTACACCTTC
cdr3_aa: CASSAPTGAYYGYTF
j_call: TRBJ1-2
d_call: TRBD1
clone_size: .
v_call: TRBV2

cdr3_nt: TGTGCCAGCAGCTTGGAGAAGCGCGGTGAGCAGTTCTTC
cdr3_aa: CASSLEKRGEQFF
j_call: TRBJ2-1
d_call: .
clone_size: many
v_call: TRBV5-6

cdr3_nt: TGTGCCACCGGGACTTTTTCCTACAATGAGCAGTTCTTC
cdr3_aa: CATGTFSYNEQFF
j_call: TRBJ2-1
d_call: .
clone_size: many
v_call: TRBV7-2

cdr3_nt: TGTGCCAGCACTGACGGGGGGAGGCTCTCTGAAGCTTTCTTT
cdr3_aa: CASTDGGRLSEAFF
j_call: TRBJ1-1
d_call: .
clone_size: many
v_call: TRBV6-2/TRBV6-3

cdr3_nt: TGCGCCAGCAGCCAAGAAGGGAGACTAGCGGTTTACGAGCAGTACTTC
cdr3_aa: CASSQEGRLAVYEQYF
j_call: TRBJ2-7
d_call: TRBD2
clone_size: many
v_call: TRBV4-1

cdr3_nt: TGTGCCAGCCGCAACCGGGACAGAGATAATGAAAAACTGTTTTTT
cdr3_aa: CASRNRDRDNEKLFF
j_call: TRBJ1-4
d_call: TRBD1
clone_size: many
v_call: TRBV5-8

cdr3_nt: TGCGCCAGCAGCCAAGGACGCGGCGGGACCCAGTACTTC
cdr3_aa: CASSQGRGGTQYF
j_call: TRBJ2-5
d_call: .
clone_size: many
v_call: TRBV4-3

cdr3_nt: TGCGCCAGCAGCTTGGTCACTAGCGGCACCGGGGAGCTGTTTTTT
cdr3_aa: CASSLVTSGTGELFF
j_call: TRBJ2-2
d_call: TRBD2
clone_size: many
v_call: TRBV5-1

cdr3_nt: TGTGCCATCAGTCCAGGGGGTGCCAATTCACCCCTCCACTTT
cdr3_aa: CAISPGGANSPLHF
j_call: TRBJ1-6
d_call: TRBD1
clone_size: many
v_call: TRBV10-3

cdr3_nt: TGTGCCAGCAGTCCTACAGGGGCCCCCACAGATACGCAGTATTTT
cdr3_aa: CASSPTGAPTDTQYF
j_call: TRBJ2-3
d_call: TRBD1
clone_size: .
v_call: TRBV6-1

cdr3_nt: TGTGCCAGCAGTTACGATTGGACAGGGGGCACTACTAACTATGGCTACACCTTC
cdr3_aa: CASSYDWTGGTTNYGYTF
j_call: TRBJ1-2
d_call: TRBD1
clone_size: many
v_call: TRBV6-5

cdr3_nt: TGTGCCAGCAGCCCCGGCCGGGGAGCGTCGGTTCGCGAGCAGTACTTC
cdr3_aa: CASSPGRGASVREQYF
j_call: TRBJ2-7
d_call: .
clone_size: .
v_call: TRBV7-2

cdr3_nt: TGCAGTGCTAGAGATCGGGGCAGGACAAACACTGAAGCTTTCTTT
cdr3_aa: CSARDRGRTNTEAFF
j_call: TRBJ1-1
d_call: .
clone_size: many
v_call: TRBV20-1

cdr3_nt: TGTGCCAGCAGCTTAGCGCGAGAAAAACTGTTTTTT
cdr3_aa: CASSLAREKLFF
j_call: TRBJ1-4
d_call: .
clone_size: many
v_call: TRBV7-2

cdr3_nt: TGCAGTGCTAGAGATTTCGGGGGAGACTCCTACGAGCAGTACTTC
cdr3_aa: CSARDFGGDSYEQYF
j_call: TRBJ2-7
d_call: .
clone_size: many
v_call: TRBV20-1

cdr3_nt: TGCAGTGCTAATCGCCACGGTGAAGAGACCCAGTACTTC
cdr3_aa: CSANRHGEETQYF
j_call: TRBJ2-5
d_call: .
clone_size: many
v_call: TRBV20-1

cdr3_nt: TGCGCCAGCAGCTTGTCGCTCAACTATGGCTACACCTTC
cdr3_aa: CASSLSLNYGYTF
j_call: TRBJ1-2
d_call: .
clone_size: few
v_call: TRBV5-1

cdr3_nt: TGTGCCAGCAGCGTCACTAGCACAGATACGCAGTATTTT
cdr3_aa: CASSVTSTDTQYF
j_call: TRBJ2-3
d_call: .
clone_size: many
v_call: TRBV9

cdr3_nt: TGTGCCAGCAGCTCCAGGACAGGGACCAACTCTGGAAACACCATATATTTT
cdr3_aa: CASSSRTGTNSGNTIYF
j_call: TRBJ1-3
d_call: TRBD1
clone_size: few
v_call: TRBV11-2

cdr3_nt: TGTGCCAGCAGCCAATTGACCCAGGGCCAGCCCCAGCATTTT
cdr3_aa: CASSQLTQGQPQHF
j_call: TRBJ1-5
d_call: .
clone_size: .
v_call: TRBV4-2

cdr3_nt: TGTGCCAGCAGTTTATCCCCACTGAGGGATGGGATAGGGCCCCAGCATTTT
cdr3_aa: CASSLSPLRDGIGPQHF
j_call: TRBJ1-5
d_call: .
clone_size: many
v_call: TRBV27

cdr3_nt: TGTGCCAGCAGTTTAACTCCTGTCGGCACAGATACGCAGTATTTT
cdr3_aa: CASSLTPVGTDTQYF
j_call: TRBJ2-3
d_call: .
clone_size: many
v_call: TRBV12-3/TRBV12-4